This T cell receptor (beta chain) originates from a study of T cells expressing NK-cell markers. With the 5' RACE reads reprocessed, TCRdb shows one record per CDR3 protein and no DNA. Its table records 550,000 or so distinct CDR3 sequences. Germline V gene data show CDR1 as ENHRY and CDR2 as SYGVKD. The CDR3 runs to 13 residues. This TCR derives from a man aged 18 to 29 in good health. Sequenced sample: blood T cells: a sorted CD56 or NKG2C T cell subset, CD4+ or CD8+ T cells, or bulk PBMC T cells (not recorded which). This chain links TRBV10-3 with TRBJ2-7. The CDR3: CAISGTASYEQYF.